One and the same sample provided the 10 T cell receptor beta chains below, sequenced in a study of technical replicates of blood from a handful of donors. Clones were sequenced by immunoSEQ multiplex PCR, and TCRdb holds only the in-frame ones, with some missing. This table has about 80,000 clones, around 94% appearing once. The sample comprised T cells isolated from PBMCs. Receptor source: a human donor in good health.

CDR3 protein: CAIRVASGTEQFF. Written as DNA, the CDR3 is TGTGCCATCAGGGTTGCTAGCGGGACCGAGCAGTTCTTC. The chain is built from TRBV10-3 and TRBJ2-1; 9 nucleotides match TRBD2. The V gene end was trimmed by 6 bases and the J gene end by 10 bases; junction bases not matched to a gene: 7. There are 13 residues in the CDR3. Germline values: CDR1 ENHRY, CDR2 SYGVKD.

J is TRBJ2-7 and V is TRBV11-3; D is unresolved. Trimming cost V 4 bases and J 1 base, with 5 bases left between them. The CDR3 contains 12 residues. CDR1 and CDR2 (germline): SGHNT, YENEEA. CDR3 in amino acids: CASSSLSYEQYF. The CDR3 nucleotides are TGTGCCAGCAGCTCCTTGTCCTACGAGCAGTACTTC.

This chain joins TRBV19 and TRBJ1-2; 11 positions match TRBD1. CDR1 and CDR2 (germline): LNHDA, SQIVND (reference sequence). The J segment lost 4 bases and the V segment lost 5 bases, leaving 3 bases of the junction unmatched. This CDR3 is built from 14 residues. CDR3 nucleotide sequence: TGTGCCAGTAGTGGGACAGGGGGTTCCTATGGCTACACCTTC. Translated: CASSGTGGSYGYTF.

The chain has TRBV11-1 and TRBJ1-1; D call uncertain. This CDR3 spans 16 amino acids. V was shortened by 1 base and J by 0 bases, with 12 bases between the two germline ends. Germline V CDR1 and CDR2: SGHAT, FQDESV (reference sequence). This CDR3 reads CASSLEIGRLNTEAFF. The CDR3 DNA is TGTGCCAGCAGCTTAGAGATTGGGCGACTGAACACTGAAGCTTTCTTT. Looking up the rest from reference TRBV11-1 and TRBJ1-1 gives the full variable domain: EAEVAQSPRYKITEKSQAVAFWCDPISGHATLYWYRQILGQGPELLVQFQDESVVDDSQLPKDRFSAERLKGVDSTLKIQPAELGDSAMYLCASSLEIGRLNTEAFFGQGTRLTVV.

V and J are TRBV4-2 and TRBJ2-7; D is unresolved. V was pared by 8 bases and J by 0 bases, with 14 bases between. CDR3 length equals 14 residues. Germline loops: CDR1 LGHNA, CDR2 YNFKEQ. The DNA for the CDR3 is TGTGCCAGCTCTATCGAGAGGAGCTCCTACGAGCAGTACTTC. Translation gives CASSIERSSYEQYF.

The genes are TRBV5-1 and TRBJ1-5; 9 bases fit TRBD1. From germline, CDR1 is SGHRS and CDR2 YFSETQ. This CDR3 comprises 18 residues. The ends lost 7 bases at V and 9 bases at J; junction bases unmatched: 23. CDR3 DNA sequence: TGCGCCAGCTTCCCCCCGGACAGGGGCATATCGAGGTATCTGCCCCAGCATTTT. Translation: CASFPPDRGISRYLPQHF. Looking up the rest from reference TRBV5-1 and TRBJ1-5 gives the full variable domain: KAGVTQTPRYLIKTRGQQVTLSCSPISGHRSVSWYQQTPGQGLQFLFEYFSETQRNKGNFPGRFSGRQFSNSRSEMNVSTLELGDSALYLCASFPPDRGISRYLPQHFGDGTRLSIL.

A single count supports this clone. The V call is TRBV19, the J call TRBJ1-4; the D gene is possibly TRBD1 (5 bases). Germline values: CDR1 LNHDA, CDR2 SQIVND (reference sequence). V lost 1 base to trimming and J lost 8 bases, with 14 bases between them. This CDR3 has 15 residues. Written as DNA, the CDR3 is TGTGCCAGTAGTATAGCCCCCCTAAAGGGGGAAAAACTGTTTTTT. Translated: CASSIAPLKGEKLFF.

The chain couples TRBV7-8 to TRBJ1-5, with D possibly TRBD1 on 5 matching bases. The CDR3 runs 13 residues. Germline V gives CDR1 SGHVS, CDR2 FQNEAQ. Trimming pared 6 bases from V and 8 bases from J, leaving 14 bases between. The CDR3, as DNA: TGTGCCAGCAGTTCCAGGGTTGCGGAGCCCCAGCATTTT. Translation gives CASSSRVAEPQHF.

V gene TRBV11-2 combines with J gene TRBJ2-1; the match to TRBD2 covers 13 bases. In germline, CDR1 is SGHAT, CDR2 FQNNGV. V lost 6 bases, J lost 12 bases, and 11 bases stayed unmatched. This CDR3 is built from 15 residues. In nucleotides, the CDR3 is TGTGCCAGCAGTCCACTAGCGGGAGGGTCCAGGGTGCAGTTCTTC. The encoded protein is CASSPLAGGSRVQFF.

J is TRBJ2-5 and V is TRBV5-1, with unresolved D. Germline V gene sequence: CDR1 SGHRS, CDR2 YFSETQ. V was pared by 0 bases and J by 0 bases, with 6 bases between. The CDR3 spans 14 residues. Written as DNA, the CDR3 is TGCGCCAGCAGCTTGGGGCAAGACCAAGAGACCCAGTACTTC. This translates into CASSLGQDQETQYF.